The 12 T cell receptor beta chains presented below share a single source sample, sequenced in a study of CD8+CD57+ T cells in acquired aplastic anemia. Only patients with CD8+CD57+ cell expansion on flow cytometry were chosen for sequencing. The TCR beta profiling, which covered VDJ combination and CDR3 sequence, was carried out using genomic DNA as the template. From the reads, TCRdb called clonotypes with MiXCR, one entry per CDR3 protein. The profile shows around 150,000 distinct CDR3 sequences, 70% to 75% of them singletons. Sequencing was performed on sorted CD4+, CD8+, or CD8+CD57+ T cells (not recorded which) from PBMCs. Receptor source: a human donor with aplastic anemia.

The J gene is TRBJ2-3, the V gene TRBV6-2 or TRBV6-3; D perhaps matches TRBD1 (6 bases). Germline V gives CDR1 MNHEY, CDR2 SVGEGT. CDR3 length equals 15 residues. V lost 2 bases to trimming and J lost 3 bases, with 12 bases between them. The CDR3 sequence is CASSYVGGGTDTQYF. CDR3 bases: TGTGCCAGCAGTTACGTTGGGGGCGGGACAGATACGCAGTATTTT.

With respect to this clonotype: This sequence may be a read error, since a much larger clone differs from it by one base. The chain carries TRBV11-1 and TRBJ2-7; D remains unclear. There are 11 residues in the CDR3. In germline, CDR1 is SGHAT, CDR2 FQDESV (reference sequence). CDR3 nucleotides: TGTGCACCTCCGTGCTCCTACGAGCAGTACTTC. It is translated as CAPPCSYEQYF.

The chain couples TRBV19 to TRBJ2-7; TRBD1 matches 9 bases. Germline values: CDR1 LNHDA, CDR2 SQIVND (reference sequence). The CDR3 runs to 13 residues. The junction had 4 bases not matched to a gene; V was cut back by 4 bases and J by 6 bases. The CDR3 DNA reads TGTGCCAGTAGTAAGGGACAGGGCGGCGAGCAGTACTTC. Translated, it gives CASSKGQGGEQYF.

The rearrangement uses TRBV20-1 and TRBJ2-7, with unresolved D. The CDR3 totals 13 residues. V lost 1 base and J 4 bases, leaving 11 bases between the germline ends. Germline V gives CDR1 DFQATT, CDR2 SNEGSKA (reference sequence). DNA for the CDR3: TGCAGTGCTAGAGGGTCAGGCGGTTACGAGCAGTACTTC. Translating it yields CSARGSGGYEQYF.

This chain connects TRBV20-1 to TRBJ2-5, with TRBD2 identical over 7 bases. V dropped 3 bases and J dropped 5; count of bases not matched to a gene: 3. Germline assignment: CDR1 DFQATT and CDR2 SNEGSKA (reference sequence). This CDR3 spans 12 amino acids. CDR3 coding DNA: TGCAGTGCTAGTAGGGGAGGGGAGACCCAGTACTTC. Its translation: CSASRGGETQYF.

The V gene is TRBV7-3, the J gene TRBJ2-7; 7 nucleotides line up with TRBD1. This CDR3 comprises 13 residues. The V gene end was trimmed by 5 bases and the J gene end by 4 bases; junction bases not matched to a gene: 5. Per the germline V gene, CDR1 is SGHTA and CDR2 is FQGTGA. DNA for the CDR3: TGTGCCAGCAGCCCAGGGACAGAATACGAGCAGTACTTC. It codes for CASSPGTEYEQYF.

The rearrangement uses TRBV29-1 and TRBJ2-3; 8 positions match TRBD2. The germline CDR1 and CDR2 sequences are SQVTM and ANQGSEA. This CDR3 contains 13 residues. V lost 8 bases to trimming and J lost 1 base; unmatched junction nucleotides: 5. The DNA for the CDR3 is TGCAGCAGTGAAGCGGGGGGCACAGATACGCAGTATTTT. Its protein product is CSSEAGGTDTQYF.

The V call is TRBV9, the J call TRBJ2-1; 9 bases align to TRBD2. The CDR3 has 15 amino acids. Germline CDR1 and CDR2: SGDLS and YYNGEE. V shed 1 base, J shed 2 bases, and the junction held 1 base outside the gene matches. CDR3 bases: TGTGCCAGCAGCGTACTAGCGGGACCCTACAATGAGCAGTTCTTC. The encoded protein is CASSVLAGPYNEQFF.

CDR3 bases: TGTGCCAGCCAAGATACTAGCGGGGGAAATGAGCAGTTCTTC. Translation: CASQDTSGGNEQFF. V usage is TRBV25-1 and J usage is TRBJ2-1, with 11 bases identical to TRBD2. Germline CDR1 is MGHDK and CDR2 is SYGVNS. With V trimmed by 8 bases and J by 7 bases, 7 bases remained unmatched. CDR3 length: 14 amino acids.

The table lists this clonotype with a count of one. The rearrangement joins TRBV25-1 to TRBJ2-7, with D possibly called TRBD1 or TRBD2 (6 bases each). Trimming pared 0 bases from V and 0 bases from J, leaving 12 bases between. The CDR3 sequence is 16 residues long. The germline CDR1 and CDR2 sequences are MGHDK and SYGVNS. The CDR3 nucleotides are TGTGCCAGCAGTGAATATGGGGGGCCCAGCTCCTACGAGCAGTACTTC. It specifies CASSEYGGPSSYEQYF.

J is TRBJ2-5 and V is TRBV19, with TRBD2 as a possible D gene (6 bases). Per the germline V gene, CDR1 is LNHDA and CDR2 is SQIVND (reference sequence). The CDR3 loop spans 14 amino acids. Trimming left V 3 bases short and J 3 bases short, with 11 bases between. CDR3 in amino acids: CASSIFRGKETQYF. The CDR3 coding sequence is TGTGCCAGTAGTATTTTTCGGGGGAAAGAGACCCAGTACTTC.

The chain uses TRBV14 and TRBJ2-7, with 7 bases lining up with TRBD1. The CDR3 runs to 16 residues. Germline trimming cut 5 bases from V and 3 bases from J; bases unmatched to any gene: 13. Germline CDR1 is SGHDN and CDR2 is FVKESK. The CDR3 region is CASSSTPGQTRYEQYF. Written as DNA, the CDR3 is TGTGCCAGCAGCTCAACGCCGGGACAGACGCGCTACGAGCAGTACTTC.